The clone carrying this T cell receptor beta chain turned up a few times. Its antigen is unidentified. The sample originates from a study of cytomegalovirus exposure and HLA in healthy donors. Study summary: The approximately 110 validation repertoires and the approximately 630 first-cohort repertoires shared a platform, a later analysis reported. General study findings and limits: 164 TCR beta chains were listed as cytomegalovirus-associated.

J was trimmed by 3 bases and V by 3 bases; bases with no gene match: 4. The CDR3 totals 15 residues. Per germline, CDR1 SGHTA and CDR2 FQGNSA. The protocol was immunoSEQ multiplex PCR, while the TCRdb copy is restricted to in-frame clones and leaves out a portion. The table has some 140,000 clones, 70% to 90% seen once. The clonotype comes from a woman aged 30 to 39 in good health and CMV-seronegative. V is TRBV7-2 and J is TRBJ2-1; the match to TRBD2 covers 8 bases. Sequencing used PBMCs. This chain's CDR3 is CASSFSGGGYNEQFF. DNA for the CDR3: TGTGCCAGCAGCTTCAGCGGGGGAGGCTACAATGAGCAGTTCTTC.